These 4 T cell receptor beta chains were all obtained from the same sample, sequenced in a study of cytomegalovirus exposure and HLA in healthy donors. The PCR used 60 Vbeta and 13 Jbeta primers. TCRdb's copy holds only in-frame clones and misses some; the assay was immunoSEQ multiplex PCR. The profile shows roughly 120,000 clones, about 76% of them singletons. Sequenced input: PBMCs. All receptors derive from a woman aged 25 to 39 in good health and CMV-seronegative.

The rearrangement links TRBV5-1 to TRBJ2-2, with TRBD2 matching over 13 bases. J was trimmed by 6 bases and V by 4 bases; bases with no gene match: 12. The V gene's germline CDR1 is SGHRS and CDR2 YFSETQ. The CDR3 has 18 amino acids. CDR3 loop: CASSLAAGLAGVPGELFF. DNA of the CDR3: TGCGCCAGCAGCCTCGCAGCCGGACTAGCGGGAGTTCCCGGGGAGCTGTTTTTT.

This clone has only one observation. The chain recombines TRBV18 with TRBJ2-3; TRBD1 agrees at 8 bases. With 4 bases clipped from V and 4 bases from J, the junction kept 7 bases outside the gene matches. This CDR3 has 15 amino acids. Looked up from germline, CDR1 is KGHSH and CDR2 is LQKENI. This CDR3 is CASSLSTGVADTQYF. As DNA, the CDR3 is TGTGCCAGCTCACTCTCGACAGGGGTGGCAGATACGCAGTATTTT. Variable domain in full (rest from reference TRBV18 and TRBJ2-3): NAGVMQNPRHLVRRRGQEARLRCSPMKGHSHVYWYRQLPEEGLKFMVYLQKENIIDESGMPKERFSAEFPKEGPSILRIQQVVRGDSAAYFCASSLSTGVADTQYFGPGTRLTVL.

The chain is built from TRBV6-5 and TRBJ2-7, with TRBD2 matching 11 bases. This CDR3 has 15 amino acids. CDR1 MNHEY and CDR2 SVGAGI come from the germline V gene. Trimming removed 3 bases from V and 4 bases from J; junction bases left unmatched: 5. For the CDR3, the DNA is TGTGCCAGCAGTTATTCCGGGACTAGCGGTTACGAGCAGTACTTC. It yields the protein CASSYSGTSGYEQYF.

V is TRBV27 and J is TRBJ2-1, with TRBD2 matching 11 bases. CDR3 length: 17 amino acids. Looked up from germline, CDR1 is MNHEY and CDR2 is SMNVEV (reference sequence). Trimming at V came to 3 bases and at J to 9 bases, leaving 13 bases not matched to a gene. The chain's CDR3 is CASSFPTIAGGPIEQFF. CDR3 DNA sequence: TGTGCCAGCAGTTTTCCTACGATAGCGGGAGGGCCAATTGAGCAGTTCTTC.